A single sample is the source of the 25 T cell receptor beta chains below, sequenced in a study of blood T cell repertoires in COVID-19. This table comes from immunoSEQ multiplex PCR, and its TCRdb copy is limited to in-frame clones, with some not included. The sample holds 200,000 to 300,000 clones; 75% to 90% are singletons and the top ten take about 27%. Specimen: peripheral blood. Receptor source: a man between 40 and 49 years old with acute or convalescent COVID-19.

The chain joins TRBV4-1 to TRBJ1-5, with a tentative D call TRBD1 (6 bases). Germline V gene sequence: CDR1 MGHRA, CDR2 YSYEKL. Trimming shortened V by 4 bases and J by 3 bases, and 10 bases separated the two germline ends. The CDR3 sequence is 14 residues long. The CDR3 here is CASSRTVLNQPQHF. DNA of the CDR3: TGCGCCAGCAGCCGGACAGTTCTCAATCAGCCCCAGCATTTT.

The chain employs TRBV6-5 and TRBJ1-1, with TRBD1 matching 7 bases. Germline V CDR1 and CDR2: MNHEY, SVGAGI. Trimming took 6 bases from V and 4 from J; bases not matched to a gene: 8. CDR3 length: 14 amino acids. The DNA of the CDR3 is TGTGCCAGCAGGGCTGACAGGGCTATCACTGAAGCTTTCTTT. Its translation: CASRADRAITEAFF.

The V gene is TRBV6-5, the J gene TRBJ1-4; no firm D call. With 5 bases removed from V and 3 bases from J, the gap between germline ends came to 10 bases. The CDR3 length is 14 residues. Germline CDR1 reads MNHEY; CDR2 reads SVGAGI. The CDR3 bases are TGTGCCAGCAGTCGAAACGGGGCTAATGAAAAACTGTTTTTT. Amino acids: CASSRNGANEKLFF.

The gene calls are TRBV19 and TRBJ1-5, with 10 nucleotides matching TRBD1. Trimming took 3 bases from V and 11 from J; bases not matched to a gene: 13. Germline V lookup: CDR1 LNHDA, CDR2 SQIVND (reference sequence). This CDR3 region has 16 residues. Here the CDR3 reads CASSIGDRGPNQAQHF. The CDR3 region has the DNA TGTGCCAGTAGTATTGGGGACAGGGGTCCCAATCAAGCCCAGCATTTT.

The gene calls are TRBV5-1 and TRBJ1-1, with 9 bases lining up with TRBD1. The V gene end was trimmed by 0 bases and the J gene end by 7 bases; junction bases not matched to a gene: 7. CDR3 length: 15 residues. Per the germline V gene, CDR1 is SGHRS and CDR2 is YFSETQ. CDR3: CASSLDDRGTSEAFF. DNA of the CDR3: TGCGCCAGCAGCTTGGATGACAGGGGGACTAGTGAAGCTTTCTTT.

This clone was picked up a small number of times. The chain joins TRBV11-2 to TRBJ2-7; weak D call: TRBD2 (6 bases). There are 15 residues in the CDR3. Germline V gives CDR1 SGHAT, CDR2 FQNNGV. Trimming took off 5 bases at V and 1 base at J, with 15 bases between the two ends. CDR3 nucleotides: TGTGCCAGCAGCCAAGCCGGGACTGCATCCTACGAGCAGTACTTC. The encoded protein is CASSQAGTASYEQYF.

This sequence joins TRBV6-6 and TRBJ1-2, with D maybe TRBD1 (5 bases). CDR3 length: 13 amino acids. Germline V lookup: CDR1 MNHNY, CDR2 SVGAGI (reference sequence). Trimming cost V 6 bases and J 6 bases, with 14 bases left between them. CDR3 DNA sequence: TGTGCCAGCAGCCTACCCATCAGGGATGGCTACACCTTC. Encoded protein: CASSLPIRDGYTF.

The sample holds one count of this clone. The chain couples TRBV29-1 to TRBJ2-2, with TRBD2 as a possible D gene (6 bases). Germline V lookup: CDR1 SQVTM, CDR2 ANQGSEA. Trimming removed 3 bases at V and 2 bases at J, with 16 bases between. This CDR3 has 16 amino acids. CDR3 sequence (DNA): TGCAGCGTTGAGATAGGGCGGGAACGAAACACCGGGGAGCTGTTTTTT. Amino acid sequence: CSVEIGRERNTGELFF.

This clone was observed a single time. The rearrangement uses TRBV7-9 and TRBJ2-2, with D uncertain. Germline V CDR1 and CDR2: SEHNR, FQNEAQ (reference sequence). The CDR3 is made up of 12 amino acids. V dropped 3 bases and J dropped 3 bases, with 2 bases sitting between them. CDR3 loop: CASSFYTGELFF. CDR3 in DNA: TGTGCCAGCAGCTTCTACACCGGGGAGCTGTTTTTT.

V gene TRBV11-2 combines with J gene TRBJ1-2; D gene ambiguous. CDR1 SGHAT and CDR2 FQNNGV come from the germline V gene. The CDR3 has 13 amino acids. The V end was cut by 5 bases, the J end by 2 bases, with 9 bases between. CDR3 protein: CASSLGGNYGYTF. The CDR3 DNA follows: TGTGCCAGCAGCCTCGGAGGGAACTATGGCTACACCTTC. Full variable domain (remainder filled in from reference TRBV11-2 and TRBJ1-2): EAGVAQSPRYKIIEKRQSVAFWCNPISGHATLYWYQQILGQGPKLLIQFQNNGVVDDSQLPKDRFSAERLKGVDSTLKIQPAKLEDSAVYLCASSLGGNYGYTFGSGTRLTVV.

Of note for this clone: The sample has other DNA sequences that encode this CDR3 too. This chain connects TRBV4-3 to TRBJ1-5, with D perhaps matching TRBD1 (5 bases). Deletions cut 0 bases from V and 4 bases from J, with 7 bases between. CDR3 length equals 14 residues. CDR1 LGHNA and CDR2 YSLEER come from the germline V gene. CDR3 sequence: CASSQDGGNQPQHF. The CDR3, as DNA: TGCGCCAGCAGCCAAGATGGGGGGAATCAGCCCCAGCATTTT.

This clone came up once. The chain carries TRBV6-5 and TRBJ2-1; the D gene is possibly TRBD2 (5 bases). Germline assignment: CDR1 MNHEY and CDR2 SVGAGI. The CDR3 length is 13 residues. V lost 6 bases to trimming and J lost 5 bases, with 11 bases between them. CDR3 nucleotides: TGTGCCAGCAGGGCGGCGGGTAACAATGAGCAGTTCTTC. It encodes CASRAAGNNEQFF.

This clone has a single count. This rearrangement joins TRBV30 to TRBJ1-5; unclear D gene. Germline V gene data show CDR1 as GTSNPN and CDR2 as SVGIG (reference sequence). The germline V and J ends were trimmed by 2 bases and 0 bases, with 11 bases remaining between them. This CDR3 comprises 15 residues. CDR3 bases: TGTGCCTGGAGTAGGACTAAATATAGCAATCAGCCCCAGCATTTT. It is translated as CAWSRTKYSNQPQHF.

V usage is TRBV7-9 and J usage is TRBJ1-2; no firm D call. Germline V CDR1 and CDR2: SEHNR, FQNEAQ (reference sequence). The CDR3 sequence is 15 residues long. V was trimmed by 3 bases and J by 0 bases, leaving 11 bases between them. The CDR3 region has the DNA TGTGCCAGCAGCTTGGTACACCACGCTAACTATGGCTACACCTTC. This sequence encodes CASSLVHHANYGYTF.

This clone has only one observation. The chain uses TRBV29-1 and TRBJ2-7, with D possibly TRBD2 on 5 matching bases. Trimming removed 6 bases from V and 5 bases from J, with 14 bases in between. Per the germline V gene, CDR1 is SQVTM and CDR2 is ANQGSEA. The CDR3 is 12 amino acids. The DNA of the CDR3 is TGCAGCGTAGCTAGCTCGATCCACGAGCAGTACTTC. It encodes CSVASSIHEQYF.

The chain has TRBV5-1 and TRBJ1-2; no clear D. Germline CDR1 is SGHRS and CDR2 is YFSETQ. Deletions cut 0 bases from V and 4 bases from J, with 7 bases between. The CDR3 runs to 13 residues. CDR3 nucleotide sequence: TGCGCCAGCAGCTTGGCAGTGGCCTATGGCTACACCTTC. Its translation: CASSLAVAYGYTF.

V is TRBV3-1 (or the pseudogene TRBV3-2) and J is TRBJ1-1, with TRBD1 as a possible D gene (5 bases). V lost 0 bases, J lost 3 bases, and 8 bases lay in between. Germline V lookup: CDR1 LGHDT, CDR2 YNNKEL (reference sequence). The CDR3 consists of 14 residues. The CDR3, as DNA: TGTGCCAGCAGCCAAGATTGGGGGGACACTGAAGCTTTCTTT. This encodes CASSQDWGDTEAFF.

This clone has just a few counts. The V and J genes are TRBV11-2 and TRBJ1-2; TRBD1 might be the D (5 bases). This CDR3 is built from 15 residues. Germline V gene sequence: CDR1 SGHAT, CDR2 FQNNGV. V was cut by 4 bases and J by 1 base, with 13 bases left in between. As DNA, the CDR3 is TGTGCCAGCAGCTACGGACACCGTCTTAACTATGGCTACACCTTC. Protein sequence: CASSYGHRLNYGYTF.

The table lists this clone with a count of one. CDR3 amino acids: CATSRGGAGKDRTNEKLFF. CDR3 in DNA: TGTGCCACCAGCAGGGGCGGGGCAGGGAAAGATCGAACTAATGAAAAACTGTTTTTT. This chain uses TRBV15 with TRBJ1-4; D may be TRBD1 (5 bases). V lost 3 bases and J lost 1, with 21 bases in between. Germline CDR1 reads LNHNV; CDR2 reads YYDKDF (reference sequence). The CDR3 has 19 residues.

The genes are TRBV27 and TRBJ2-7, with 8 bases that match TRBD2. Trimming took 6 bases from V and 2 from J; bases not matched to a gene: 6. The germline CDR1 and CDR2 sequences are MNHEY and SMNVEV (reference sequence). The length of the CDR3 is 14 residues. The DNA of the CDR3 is TGTGCCAGCAGCGTTAGCGGGACGGCCTACGAGCAGTACTTC. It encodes CASSVSGTAYEQYF.

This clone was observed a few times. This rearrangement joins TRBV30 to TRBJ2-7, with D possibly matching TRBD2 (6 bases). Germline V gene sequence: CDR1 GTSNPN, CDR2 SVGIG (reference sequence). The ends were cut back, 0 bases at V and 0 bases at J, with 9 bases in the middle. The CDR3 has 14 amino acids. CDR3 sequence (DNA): TGTGCCTGGAGTGTCGGAGGGAGCTCCTACGAGCAGTACTTC. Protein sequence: CAWSVGGSSYEQYF.

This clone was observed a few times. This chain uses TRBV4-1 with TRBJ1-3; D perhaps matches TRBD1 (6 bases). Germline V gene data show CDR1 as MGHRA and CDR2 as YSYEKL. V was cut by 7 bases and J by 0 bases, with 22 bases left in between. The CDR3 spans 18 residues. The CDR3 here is CASTAIGLTGTSGNTIYF. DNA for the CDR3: TGCGCCAGCACAGCCATAGGGCTCACAGGGACCTCTGGAAACACCATATATTTT.

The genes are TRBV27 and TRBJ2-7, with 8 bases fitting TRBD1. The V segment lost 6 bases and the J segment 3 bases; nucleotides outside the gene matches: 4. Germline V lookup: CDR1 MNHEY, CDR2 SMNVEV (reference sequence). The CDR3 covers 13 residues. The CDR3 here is CASRQGGLYEQYF. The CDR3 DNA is TGTGCCAGCAGACAGGGGGGTCTCTACGAGCAGTACTTC.

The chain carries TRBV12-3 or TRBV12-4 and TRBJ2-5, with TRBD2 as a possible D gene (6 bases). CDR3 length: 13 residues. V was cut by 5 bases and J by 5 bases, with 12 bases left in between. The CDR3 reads CASSPPSVETQYF. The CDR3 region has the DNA TGTGCCAGCAGTCCTCCTAGCGTGGAGACCCAGTACTTC.

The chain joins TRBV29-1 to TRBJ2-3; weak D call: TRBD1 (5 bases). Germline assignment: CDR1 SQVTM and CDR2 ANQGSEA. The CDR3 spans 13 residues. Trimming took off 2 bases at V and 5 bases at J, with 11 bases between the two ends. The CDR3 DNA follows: TGCAGCGTTGAATGGGCTCAGGGAGATACGCAGTATTTT. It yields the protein CSVEWAQGDTQYF.